This T cell receptor beta chain was recovered during a study of cytomegalovirus exposure and HLA in healthy donors. For the study at large: Unique TCR beta sequences numbering 95 million to 130 million came from 150 million to 200 million T cells in an earlier analysis. General study results and limits: Data from an earlier analysis indicated that most TCR beta V segments were productive either about 90% or about 30% of the time. As was reported, the HLA-A and HLA-B alleles of most subjects were accurately predicted from TCR beta sequences.

Though probably carrying unrecorded immune exposures, donors were nominally healthy at sampling. 13 Jbeta primers and 60 Vbeta primers were used for the PCR. The assay was immunoSEQ multiplex PCR, and TCRdb's table has in-frame clones only and misses some. The table lists 100,000 to 150,000 clones, roughly 88% of them singletons, with roughly 1.8% in the top ten. Comments on this clone: Its specificity is unknown.

Germline-derived CDR1 and CDR2 are SGDLS and YYNGEE. The ends were cut back, 2 bases at V and 8 bases at J, with 11 bases in the middle. The CDR3 is 14 amino acids. The sequencing input was PBMCs. The chain combines TRBV9 with TRBJ1-6, with D possibly TRBD1 on 5 matching bases. The sequence was obtained from a boy younger than 18 in good health and CMV-seronegative. The DNA of the CDR3 is TGTGCCAGCAGCGTCTCAGGGCAGGATTCACCCCTCCACTTT. It codes for CASSVSGQDSPLHF.